The rows below give T cell receptor beta chains drawn from one sample of a study of early T cells in non-severe SARS-CoV-2 infection. TCRdb independently ran MiXCR on the 5' RACE reads; one entry per CDR3 protein. The sample lists tens of thousands of distinct CDR3 sequences, roughly 9% occurring once. Material: whole blood. These receptors were taken from an adult who was a healthcare worker with PCR-confirmed SARS-CoV-2 infection or an uninfected control (not recorded which). CDR3s include the opening cysteine and the closing phenylalanine or tryptophan. A D gene is named only where the DNA matches it firmly. Not all rows give a size; the values are once, few, many and, for expanded clones, a class.

abundance	v_gene	d_gene	j_gene	CDR3aa	CDR3nt
-	TRBV12-3/TRBV12-4	TRBD1	TRBJ1-5	CASSFTGEPQHF	TGTGCCAGCAGTTTTACAGGGGAGCCCCAGCATTTT
few	TRBV11-2	-	TRBJ1-2	CASSLDPGQFYGYTF	TGTGCCAGCAGCTTAGACCCCGGACAGTTCTATGGCTACACCTTC
few	TRBV27	TRBD2	TRBJ2-7	CASSGRLAGRYEQYF	TGTGCCAGCAGTGGGAGACTAGCGGGAAGGTACGAGCAGTACTTC
many	TRBV19	-	TRBJ1-5	CASSISQGGPQHF	TGTGCCAGTAGTATATCACAGGGTGGACCCCAGCATTTT
-	TRBV7-3	-	TRBJ2-3	CASGFSVGDTQYF	TGTGCCAGCGGCTTTTCGGTTGGGGATACGCAGTATTTT
-	TRBV7-9	-	TRBJ2-3	CASQPWLEQTDTQYF	TGTGCCAGCCAACCTTGGTTAGAACAAACAGATACGCAGTATTTT
many	TRBV10-3	-	TRBJ1-1	CAISAAGNTEAFF	TGTGCCATCAGTGCCGCCGGGAACACTGAAGCTTTCTTT
few	TRBV2	-	TRBJ2-4	CASSRAENIQYF	TGTGCCAGCTCTCGAGCTGAGAACATTCAGTACTTC
-	TRBV7-9	-	TRBJ1-2	CASSLIWEQIPYGYTF	TGTGCCAGCAGCTTAATTTGGGAGCAAATTCCGTATGGCTACACCTTC
many	TRBV20-1	TRBD2	TRBJ2-3	CSAPDFLGAGDTDTQYF	TGCAGTGCCCCTGACTTCCTAGGAGCGGGGGACACAGATACGCAGTATTTT
-	TRBV6-1	-	TRBJ2-1	CASSEEPGSYNEQFF	TGTGCCAGCAGTGAGGAACCTGGGTCCTACAATGAGCAGTTCTTC
-	TRBV6-6	TRBD2	TRBJ2-3	CASTVAGGRTDTQYF	TGTGCCAGCACTGTAGCGGGGGGGCGTACAGATACGCAGTATTTT
many	TRBV7-3	-	TRBJ2-6	CASSLTNRDSSSGANVLTF	TGTGCCAGCAGCTTAACGAACCGGGACTCATCGTCTGGGGCCAACGTCCTGACTTTC
many	TRBV2	-	TRBJ2-7	CASSEGGISYEQYF	TGTGCCAGCAGTGAAGGGGGAATCTCCTACGAGCAGTACTTC
many	TRBV12-3/TRBV12-4	-	TRBJ1-5	CASSLGGGQPQHF	TGTGCCAGCAGTTTAGGGGGTGGCCAGCCCCAGCATTTT
many	TRBV9	-	TRBJ2-7	CASSPPSGWYEQYF	TGTGCCAGCAGCCCACCATCGGGGTGGTACGAGCAGTACTTC
many	TRBV29-1	-	TRBJ2-7	CSVGNRNEQYF	TGCAGCGTTGGGAACCGAAACGAGCAGTACTTC
many	TRBV19	TRBD1	TRBJ2-1	CASSTGDSYNEQFF	TGTGCCAGTTCGACAGGGGACTCCTACAATGAGCAGTTCTTC
few	TRBV20-1	-	TRBJ1-4	CSARDEWGTSNEKLFF	TGCAGTGCTAGAGATGAATGGGGCACTTCTAATGAAAAACTGTTTTTT
many	TRBV9	-	TRBJ1-1	CASSAIRGLNTEAFF	TGTGCCAGCAGCGCCATCAGGGGCCTGAACACTGAAGCTTTCTTT
many	TRBV20-1	-	TRBJ1-5	CSARDPGQYNQPQHF	TGCAGTGCTAGAGATCCGGGTCAGTACAATCAGCCCCAGCATTTT
-	TRBV12-3/TRBV12-4	-	TRBJ2-2	CASRETGSAGELFF	TGTGCCAGCAGGGAAACAGGGTCAGCCGGGGAGCTGTTTTTT
few	TRBV7-9	-	TRBJ2-7	CASSLDSTGEQYF	TGTGCCAGCAGCTTAGATTCCACGGGCGAGCAGTACTTC
-	TRBV15	TRBD1	TRBJ2-7	CATSGGQGTYEQYF	TGTGCCACCAGCGGGGGACAGGGAACCTACGAGCAGTACTTC
few	TRBV6-6	-	TRBJ2-5	CASSYASRETQYF	TGTGCCAGCAGTTACGCCAGTCGAGAGACCCAGTACTTC
-	TRBV6-1	-	TRBJ1-1	CASRYGGQNTEAFF	TGTGCCAGCAGGTATGGGGGACAGAACACTGAAGCTTTCTTT
many	TRBV6-2/TRBV6-3	-	TRBJ2-1	CASSYSYSYNEQFF	TGTGCCAGCAGTTACTCTTACAGCTACAATGAGCAGTTCTTC
many	TRBV14	TRBD2	TRBJ2-1	CASSQSGGSLSSYNEQFF	TGTGCCAGCAGCCAAAGCGGGGGCTCTTTGAGCTCCTACAATGAGCAGTTCTTC
-	TRBV5-1	-	TRBJ1-1	CASSFWGMNTEAFF	TGCGCCAGCAGCTTCTGGGGCATGAACACTGAAGCTTTCTTT
many	TRBV12-3/TRBV12-4	-	TRBJ2-3	CASSHPSGGPSDTQYF	TGTGCCAGCAGCCACCCTTCCGGGGGGCCTTCGGATACGCAGTATTTT
few	TRBV20-1	-	TRBJ1-2	CSAPREGAGGYTF	TGCAGTGCCCCCCGCGAGGGAGCGGGCGGCTACACCTTC
few	TRBV6-2/TRBV6-3	-	TRBJ1-4	CASRGAVNEKLFF	TGTGCCAGCAGGGGTGCGGTAAATGAAAAACTGTTTTTT
-	TRBV5-1	-	TRBJ1-3	CASRGPDSGNTIYF	TGCGCCAGCAGAGGGCCCGACTCTGGAAACACCATATATTTT
few	TRBV4-1	-	TRBJ1-4	CASSQAGDRPGGKLFF	TGCGCCAGCAGCCAAGCCGGGGACCGCCCGGGGGGAAAACTGTTTTTT
few	TRBV7-6	-	TRBJ1-6	CASSLAAGSASPLHF	TGTGCCAGCAGCTTAGCGGCAGGTTCCGCTTCACCCCTCCACTTT
few	TRBV7-3	-	TRBJ2-2	CASSPDQGSTGELFF	TGTGCCAGCAGCCCTGATCAGGGGAGCACCGGGGAGCTGTTTTTT
-	TRBV6-5	-	TRBJ2-1	CASSYAASNEQFF	TGTGCCAGCAGTTACGCGGCTAGCAATGAGCAGTTCTTC
-	TRBV30	-	TRBJ2-3	CAWGVPSTDTQYF	TGTGCCTGGGGTGTCCCCTCTACAGATACGCAGTATTTT
many	TRBV12-3/TRBV12-4	-	TRBJ2-3	CASSPGRDTQYF	TGTGCCAGCAGTCCCGGACGAGATACGCAGTATTTT
-	TRBV7-3	-	TRBJ2-6	CASSRTLGSGANVLTF	TGTGCCAGCAGCCGAACACTGGGCTCTGGGGCCAACGTCCTGACTTTC
few	TRBV7-9	-	TRBJ1-1	CASSLPLSDGFF	TGTGCCAGCAGTCTCCCCCTATCGGACGGTTTCTTT
-	TRBV5-1	-	TRBJ2-2	CASSLGATGTGELFF	TGCGCCAGCAGCTTGGGCGCGACCGGCACCGGGGAGCTGTTTTTT
many	TRBV27	TRBD2	TRBJ2-3	CASSLLAGITDTQYF	TGTGCCAGCAGTTTGCTAGCGGGGATCACAGATACGCAGTATTTT
few	TRBV6-1	-	TRBJ1-1	CASSRVLDTEAFF	TGTGCCAGCTCCCGCGTTCTGGACACTGAAGCTTTCTTT
few	TRBV27	-	TRBJ2-3	CASSLTGIGTDTQYF	TGTGCCAGCAGTTTAACAGGGATTGGCACAGATACGCAGTATTTT
-	TRBV12-5	TRBD1	TRBJ2-7	CASGTLGQGTYEQYF	TGTGCTAGTGGTACCCTAGGACAGGGGACCTACGAGCAGTACTTC
few	TRBV12-3/TRBV12-4	-	TRBJ1-3	CASSPGTLGGNTIYF	TGTGCCAGCAGTCCCGGCACGCTGGGTGGAAACACCATATATTTT
-	TRBV19	TRBD2	TRBJ2-1	CASRPGTSGYNEQFF	TGTGCCAGTAGACCAGGGACTAGCGGATACAATGAGCAGTTCTTC
few	TRBV7-9	TRBD2	TRBJ2-3	CASSFPSSSGPSTDTQYF	TGTGCCAGCAGCTTCCCCTCTTCTAGCGGACCTAGCACAGATACGCAGTATTTT
many	TRBV20-1	-	TRBJ1-2	CSARGFTGYTF	TGCAGTGCTAGAGGATTTACTGGCTACACCTTC
-	TRBV20-1	-	TRBJ2-4	CSAPRGFGDIQYF	TGCAGTGCCCCCCGAGGGTTCGGGGACATTCAGTACTTC
few	TRBV3-1	-	TRBJ2-7	CASSHGGSSYEQYF	TGTGCCAGCAGCCATGGGGGAAGCTCCTACGAGCAGTACTTC
-	TRBV6-6	-	TRBJ1-1	CASRPPMTEGEAFF	TGTGCCAGCAGACCTCCCATGACAGAAGGGGAAGCTTTCTTT
many	TRBV12-3/TRBV12-4	TRBD2	TRBJ2-1	CASSFRLAGTNEQFF	TGTGCCAGCAGTTTCCGACTAGCGGGGACGAATGAGCAGTTCTTC